This T cell receptor (beta chain) was observed in a study of blood T cell repertoires in COVID-19. About the research overall: The cDNA or gDNA used as material had been derived from T cells, B-cell-depleted T cells, or PBMCs.

J was trimmed by 0 bases and V by 4 bases; bases with no gene match: 8. The CDR3 contains 17 residues. Germline assignment: CDR1 LGHDT and CDR2 YNNKEL (reference sequence). Data came from immunoSEQ multiplex PCR; TCRdb stores just in-frame clones and leaves some out. The sample lists some 250,000 clones, around 79% seen once, with around 3.2% in the top ten. Sequencing was done on a sample of peripheral blood. The V call is TRBV3-1 (or the pseudogene TRBV3-2), the J call TRBJ1-3; TRBD1 aligns across 8 bases. The TCR originated in a woman older than 75 with acute or convalescent COVID-19. CDR3 in DNA: TGTGCCAGCAGCCCAGGGGCAGGGGGCCCCTCTGGAAACACCATATATTTT. Translated: CASSPGAGGPSGNTIYF.